This TCR beta chain originates from a study of PD-L1 blockade in urothelial cancer. Overall study: Blood drawn 3 weeks (second dose) and 6 weeks after treatment start was analyzed. Among blood samples, the median T cell count was some 150,000.

Findings of the study overall: TCR clonality was measured in pretreatment peripheral blood. Clonality below the median predicted better survival.

Sample time point: pretreatment peripheral blood. This table comes from immunoSEQ multiplex PCR, and its TCRdb copy is limited to in-frame clones, with some not included. The top ten hold over 1% of the sample, which has about 55,000 clones, 84% seen once. Germline-derived CDR1 and CDR2 are GTSNPN and SVGIG (reference sequence). Trimming cost V 1 base and J 5 bases, with 5 bases left between them. The CDR3 runs 11 residues. This clone has just a few counts. Its antigen remains unidentified. The clonotype comes from a man in his fifties with urothelial cancer. This rearrangement joins TRBV30 to TRBJ2-5; a possible D gene is TRBD2 (5 bases). The material sequenced was PBMCs, taken around atezolizumab (anti-PD-L1) treatment. CDR3 sequence (DNA): TGTGCCTGGAGTGCGGGGGAGACCCAGTACTTC. Protein: CAWSAGETQYF.